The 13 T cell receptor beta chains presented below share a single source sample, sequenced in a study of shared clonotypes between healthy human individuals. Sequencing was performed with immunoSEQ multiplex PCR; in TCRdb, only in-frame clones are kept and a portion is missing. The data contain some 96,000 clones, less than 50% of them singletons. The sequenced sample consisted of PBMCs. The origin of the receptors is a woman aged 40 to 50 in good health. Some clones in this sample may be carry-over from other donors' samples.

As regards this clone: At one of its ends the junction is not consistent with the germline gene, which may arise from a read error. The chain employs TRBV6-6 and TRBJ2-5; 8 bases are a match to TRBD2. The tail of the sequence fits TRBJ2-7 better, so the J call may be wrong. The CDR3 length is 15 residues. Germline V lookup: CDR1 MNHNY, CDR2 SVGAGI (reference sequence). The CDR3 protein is CAISESGGMSYEQYF. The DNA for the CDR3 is TGTGCCATCAGTGAGTCGGGAGGGATGTCCTACGAGCAGTACTTC.

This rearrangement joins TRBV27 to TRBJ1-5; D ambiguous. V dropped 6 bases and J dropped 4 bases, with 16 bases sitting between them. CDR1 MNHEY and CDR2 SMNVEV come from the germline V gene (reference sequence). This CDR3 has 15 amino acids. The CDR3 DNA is TGTGCCAGCAGCCCGGACCGCAGAAAAAATCAGCCCCAGCATTTT. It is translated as CASSPDRRKNQPQHF.

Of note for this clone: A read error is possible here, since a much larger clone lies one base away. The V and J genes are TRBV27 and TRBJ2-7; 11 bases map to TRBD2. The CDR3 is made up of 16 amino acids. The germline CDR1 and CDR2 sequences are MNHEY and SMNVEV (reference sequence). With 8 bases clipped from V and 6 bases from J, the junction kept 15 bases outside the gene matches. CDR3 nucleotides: TGTGCCAGCGGCCACCATAGGACTAGCGGGCTCTTCGAGCAGTACTTC. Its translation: CASGHHRTSGLFEQYF.

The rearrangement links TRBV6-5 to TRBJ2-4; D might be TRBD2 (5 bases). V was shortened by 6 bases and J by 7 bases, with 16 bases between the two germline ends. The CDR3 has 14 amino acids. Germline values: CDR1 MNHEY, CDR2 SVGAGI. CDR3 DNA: TGTGCCAGCAGGCCAGACTATCCTTTTAACATTCAGTACTTC. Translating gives CASRPDYPFNIQYF.

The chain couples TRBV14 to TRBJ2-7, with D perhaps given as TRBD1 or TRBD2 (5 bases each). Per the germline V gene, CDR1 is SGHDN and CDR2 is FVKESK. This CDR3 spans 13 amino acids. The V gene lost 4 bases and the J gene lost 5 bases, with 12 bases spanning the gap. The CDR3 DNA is TGTGCCAGCAGCCGACCCGGGACGAACGAGCAGTACTTC. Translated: CASSRPGTNEQYF. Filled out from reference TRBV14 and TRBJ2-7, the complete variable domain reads EAGVTQFPSHSVIEKGQTVTLRCDPISGHDNLYWYRRVMGKEIKFLLHFVKESKQDESGMPNNRFLAERTGGTYSTLKVQPAELEDSGVYFCASSRPGTNEQYFGPGTRLTVT.

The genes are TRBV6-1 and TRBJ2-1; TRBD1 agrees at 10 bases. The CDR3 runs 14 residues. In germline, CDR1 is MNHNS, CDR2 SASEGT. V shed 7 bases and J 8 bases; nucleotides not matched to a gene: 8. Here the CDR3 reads CASNRDRGQDEQFF. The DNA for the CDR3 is TGTGCCAGCAACCGAGACAGGGGGCAGGATGAGCAGTTCTTC.

The CDR3 spells CASSEAGGDEQYF. The DNA of the CDR3 is TGTGCCAGCAGTGAAGCGGGCGGTGACGAGCAGTACTTC. The V and J genes are TRBV2 and TRBJ2-7; no reliable D call. CDR1 and CDR2 from the germline V gene are SNHLY and FYNNEI. Trimming took off 0 bases at V and 5 bases at J, with 8 bases between the two ends. This CDR3 has 13 residues.

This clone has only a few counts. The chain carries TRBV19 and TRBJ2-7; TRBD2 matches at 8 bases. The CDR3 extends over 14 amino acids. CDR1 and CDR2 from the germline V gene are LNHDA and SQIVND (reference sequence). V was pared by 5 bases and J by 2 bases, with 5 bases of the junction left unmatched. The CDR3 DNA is TGTGCCAGTAGTCCAGCGGGAGCCCCCTACGAGCAGTACTTC. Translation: CASSPAGAPYEQYF.

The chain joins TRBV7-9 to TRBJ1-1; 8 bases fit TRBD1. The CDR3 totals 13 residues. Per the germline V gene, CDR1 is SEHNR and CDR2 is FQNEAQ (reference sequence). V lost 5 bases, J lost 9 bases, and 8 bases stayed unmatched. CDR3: CASSQTGTGQAFF. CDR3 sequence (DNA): TGTGCCAGCAGCCAAACAGGGACAGGTCAAGCTTTCTTT.

CDR3 DNA sequence: TGTGCCAGCAGCCGATTCCGGGACAATGAAGCTTTCTTT. This gives the protein CASSRFRDNEAFF. This rearrangement joins TRBV5-8 to TRBJ1-1; TRBD1 might be the D (6 bases). V was shortened by 4 bases and J by 7 bases, with 14 bases between the two germline ends. CDR1 and CDR2 (germline): SGHTS, YDEGEE. CDR3 size: 13 residues.

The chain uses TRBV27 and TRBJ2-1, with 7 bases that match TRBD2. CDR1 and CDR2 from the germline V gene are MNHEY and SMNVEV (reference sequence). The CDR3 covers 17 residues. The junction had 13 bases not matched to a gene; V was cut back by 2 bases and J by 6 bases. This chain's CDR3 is CASSLPSGHHFGNEQFF. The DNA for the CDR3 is TGTGCCAGCAGTTTACCTAGCGGTCACCATTTCGGCAATGAGCAGTTCTTC.

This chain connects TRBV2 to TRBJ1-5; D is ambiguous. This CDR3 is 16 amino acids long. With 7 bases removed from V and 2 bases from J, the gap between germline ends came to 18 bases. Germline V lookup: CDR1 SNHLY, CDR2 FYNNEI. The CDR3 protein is CASTRATSRGNQPQHF. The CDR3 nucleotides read TGTGCCAGCACCCGGGCCACTTCTCGTGGCAATCAGCCCCAGCATTTT. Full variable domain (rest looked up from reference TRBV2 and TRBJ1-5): EPEVTQTPSHQVTQMGQEVILRCVPISNHLYFYWYRQILGQKVEFLVSFYNNEISEKSEIFDDQFSVERPDGSNFTLKIRSTKLEDSAMYFCASTRATSRGNQPQHFGDGTRLSIL.

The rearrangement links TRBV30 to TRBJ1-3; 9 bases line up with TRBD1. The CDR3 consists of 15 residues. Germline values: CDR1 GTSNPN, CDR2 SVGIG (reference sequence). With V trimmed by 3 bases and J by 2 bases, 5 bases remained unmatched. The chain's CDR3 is CAWSPGTGPGNTIYF. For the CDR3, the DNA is TGTGCCTGGAGCCCCGGGACAGGGCCTGGAAACACCATATATTTT.